The 3 T cell receptor beta chains below all came from one sample that was sequenced in a study of T cell responses to AZD1222 COVID-19 vaccine. Clones were read by immunoSEQ multiplex PCR, and TCRdb kept only the in-frame ones, dropping some. The sample consists of 200,000 or so clones, 80% to 90% of them appearing once. Source: peripheral blood, taken on day 0 of AZD1222 vaccination. These TCRs come from an adult in good health.

This chain uses TRBV6-5 with TRBJ1-1; 7 bases are shared with TRBD1. Trimming cost V 2 bases and J 4 bases; bases outside gene matches: 7. Per the germline V gene, CDR1 is MNHEY and CDR2 is SVGAGI. There are 15 residues in the CDR3. CDR3 residues: CASSYLDRVGTEAFF. CDR3 coding DNA: TGTGCCAGCAGTTACCTTGACAGGGTGGGCACTGAAGCTTTCTTT.

This rearrangement joins TRBV3-1 (or the pseudogene TRBV3-2) to TRBJ1-2; D unresolved. The CDR3 sequence is 14 residues long. From germline, CDR1 is LGHDT and CDR2 YNNKEL (reference sequence). V gave up 3 bases and J gave up 4 bases, with 12 bases separating them. This chain's CDR3 is CASSQGYGRYGYTF. CDR3 nucleotides: TGTGCCAGCAGCCAGGGATACGGCCGCTATGGCTACACCTTC.

The J gene is TRBJ1-5, the V gene TRBV6-5, with D possibly matching TRBD1 (5 bases). The CDR3 has 13 amino acids. V was cut by 6 bases and J by 7 bases, with 13 bases left in between. Germline V gives CDR1 MNHEY, CDR2 SVGAGI. The CDR3 here is CASRRTGYQPQHF. The CDR3 DNA reads TGTGCCAGCAGAAGAACAGGTTACCAGCCCCAGCATTTT.